This TCR beta chain came from a study of blood T cell repertoires in COVID-19. Study-level information: Samples representing acute and convalescent COVID-19 were sourced from the United States, Italy and Spain.

CDR3 size: 13 residues. The V gene lost 5 bases and the J gene lost 3 bases, with 10 bases spanning the gap. The germline V gene encodes CDR1 ENHRY and CDR2 SYGVKD. Enrolment of Seattle patients took place during active infection, and they were followed longitudinally. Profiled with immunoSEQ multiplex PCR; TCRdb holds only in-frame clones, not every one. The table has a few hundred thousand clones, 75% to 85% seen once. The gene calls are TRBV10-3 and TRBJ1-2; D is perhaps TRBD1 (5 bases). The receptor was isolated from a woman in her 70s with COVID-19, enrolled during active disease. Sequencing was performed on peripheral blood. DNA of the CDR3: TGTGCCATCAGTACCCAGGGTGACTATGGCTACACCTTC. It encodes CAISTQGDYGYTF.